Listed here are 3 T cell receptor beta chains from one sample, sequenced in a study of cytomegalovirus exposure and HLA in healthy donors. PCR was performed using 60 Vbeta and 13 Jbeta primers. TCRdb's copy holds only in-frame clones and misses some; the assay was immunoSEQ multiplex PCR. This table has roughly 120,000 clones, approximately 68% appearing once. Sequencing was carried out using PBMCs. All receptors derive from a man aged 30 to 45 in good health and CMV-seropositive.

In its sample, this clone was seen a few times. The chain carries TRBV9 and TRBJ1-6, with D possibly TRBD1 on 6 matching bases. The germline V and J ends were trimmed by 1 base and 9 bases, with 11 bases remaining between them. Germline CDR1 and CDR2: SGDLS and YYNGEE. The CDR3 runs to 14 residues. CDR3 amino acids: CASSVQGLTSPLHF. DNA for the CDR3: TGTGCCAGCAGCGTACAGGGGTTAACTTCACCCCTCCACTTT.

The chain employs TRBV5-4 and TRBJ1-2; 9 nucleotides align to TRBD1. This CDR3 contains 15 residues. V trimming: 2 bases; J trimming: 7 bases; junction bases outside the gene matches: 9. CDR1 and CDR2 (germline): SGHNT, YYREEE (reference sequence). The DNA of the CDR3 is TGTGCCAGCAGCTTAGATTTACAGGGGGCCGGTGGCTACACCTTC. Amino acid sequence: CASSLDLQGAGGYTF.

In its sample, this clone was seen a few times. V and J are TRBV4-2 and TRBJ1-4, with unresolved D. Trimming left V 0 bases short and J 11 bases short, with 16 bases between. The CDR3 is made up of 15 amino acids. Germline CDR1 LGHNA, CDR2 YNFKEQ. The DNA for the CDR3 is TGTGCCAGCAGCCAAGAGAGAGGAGACCCTCGGAAACTGTTTTTT. This gives the protein CASSQERGDPRKLFF.